These T cell receptor beta chains were read from a single sample in a study of blood T cell repertoires in COVID-19. Method: immunoSEQ multiplex PCR; TCRdb's copy keeps in-frame clones and lacks some. The sample comprises hundreds of thousands of clones, around 87% of which are singletons, and roughly 2.1% rests with the top ten. The sequencing input was peripheral blood. Receptor source: a woman aged 60 to 75 with COVID-19, enrolled during active disease. Both conserved end residues are part of each CDR3. The order of the fields is J gene, D gene, V gene, clone size, CDR3 protein, CDR3 DNA. D genes are given only for firm matches. For some rows the clone size is stated as once, few or many, or as a class when expanded; others skip it.

j_gene: TRBJ1-5
d_gene: .
v_gene: TRBV19
abundance: .
CDR3aa: CASSIGGNQPQHF
CDR3nt: TGTGCCAGTAGTATCGGGGGGAATCAGCCCCAGCATTTT

j_gene: TRBJ2-5
d_gene: .
v_gene: TRBV5-1
abundance: .
CDR3aa: CASSLSSGIFQETQYF
CDR3nt: TGCGCCAGCAGCTTGTCTTCAGGAATCTTTCAAGAGACCCAGTACTTC

j_gene: TRBJ2-1
d_gene: .
v_gene: TRBV9
abundance: .
CDR3aa: CASSVAGIRAGGSYNEQFF
CDR3nt: TGTGCCAGCAGCGTAGCCGGGATAAGGGCCGGGGGCTCCTACAATGAGCAGTTCTTC

j_gene: TRBJ1-1
d_gene: .
v_gene: TRBV2
abundance: .
CDR3aa: CASSRQTVYTEAFF
CDR3nt: TGTGCCAGCAGCCGTCAGACAGTGTACACTGAAGCTTTCTTT

j_gene: TRBJ1-2
d_gene: .
v_gene: TRBV28
abundance: few
CDR3aa: CASSTGYGYTF
CDR3nt: TGTGCCAGCAGTACAGGGTATGGCTACACCTTC

j_gene: TRBJ2-2
d_gene: TRBD2
v_gene: TRBV27
abundance: .
CDR3aa: CASSFGTSGTGELFF
CDR3nt: TGTGCCAGCAGTTTCGGGACTAGCGGGACCGGGGAGCTGTTTTTT

j_gene: TRBJ1-1
d_gene: .
v_gene: TRBV28
abundance: .
CDR3aa: CASSLLQGQGNTEAFF
CDR3nt: TGTGCCAGCAGTTTATTACAGGGTCAAGGGAATACTGAAGCTTTCTTT

j_gene: TRBJ1-6
d_gene: .
v_gene: TRBV6-5
abundance: .
CDR3aa: CASSYSRGPHSPLHF
CDR3nt: TGTGCCAGCAGTTACTCGCGGGGACCCCATTCACCCCTCCACTTT

j_gene: TRBJ1-2
d_gene: .
v_gene: TRBV5-5
abundance: .
CDR3aa: CASSWGDGYGYTF
CDR3nt: TGTGCCAGCAGCTGGGGGGACGGCTATGGCTACACCTTC

j_gene: TRBJ2-2
d_gene: TRBD2
v_gene: TRBV6-2/TRBV6-3
abundance: .
CDR3aa: CASSDWTSAAEELFF
CDR3nt: TGTGCCAGCAGTGATTGGACTAGCGCGGCGGAGGAGCTGTTTTTT

j_gene: TRBJ1-5
d_gene: .
v_gene: TRBV19
abundance: few
CDR3aa: CASTSVPRGNQPQHF
CDR3nt: TGTGCCAGTACCTCGGTCCCCCGGGGCAATCAGCCCCAGCATTTT

j_gene: TRBJ1-4
d_gene: .
v_gene: TRBV4-2
abundance: .
CDR3aa: CASSRQIAKPEKLFF
CDR3nt: TGTGCCAGCAGCCGACAAATTGCGAAGCCTGAAAAACTGTTTTTT

j_gene: TRBJ1-2
d_gene: TRBD1
v_gene: TRBV18
abundance: few
CDR3aa: CASSDRDRDGYTF
CDR3nt: TGTGCCAGCTCGGACCGGGACAGGGACGGCTACACCTTC

j_gene: TRBJ2-3
d_gene: TRBD1
v_gene: TRBV13
abundance: .
CDR3aa: CANGQGGTDTQYF
CDR3nt: TGTGCCAACGGACAGGGCGGCACAGATACGCAGTATTTT

j_gene: TRBJ1-2
d_gene: .
v_gene: TRBV20-1
abundance: .
CDR3aa: CSAADYGYTF
CDR3nt: TGCAGTGCGGCGGACTATGGCTACACCTTC

j_gene: TRBJ1-6
d_gene: TRBD1
v_gene: TRBV5-1
abundance: .
CDR3aa: CASSLEGTGVNSPLHF
CDR3nt: TGCGCCAGCAGCTTGGAAGGGACAGGGGTGAATTCACCCCTCCACTTT

j_gene: TRBJ1-2
d_gene: .
v_gene: TRBV5-1
abundance: few
CDR3aa: CASSQGRGNGYTF
CDR3nt: TGCGCCAGCAGCCAGGGCAGGGGCAACGGCTACACCTTC

j_gene: TRBJ2-7
d_gene: .
v_gene: TRBV3-1/TRBV3-2
abundance: once
CDR3aa: CASSQETVKAYEQYF
CDR3nt: TGTGCCAGCAGCCAAGAAACAGTGAAGGCATACGAGCAGTACTTC

j_gene: TRBJ2-1
d_gene: .
v_gene: TRBV7-3
abundance: .
CDR3aa: CASSLGLDSYNEQFF
CDR3nt: TGTGCCAGCAGCTTGGGACTCGACTCCTACAATGAGCAGTTCTTC

j_gene: TRBJ1-1
d_gene: .
v_gene: TRBV11-3
abundance: .
CDR3aa: CASSMGGNTEAFF
CDR3nt: TGTGCCAGCAGCATGGGGGGGAACACTGAAGCTTTCTTT

j_gene: TRBJ2-6
d_gene: .
v_gene: TRBV27
abundance: .
CDR3aa: CASSLSYSGANVLTF
CDR3nt: TGTGCCAGCAGTTTAAGCTACTCTGGGGCCAACGTCCTGACTTTC

j_gene: TRBJ2-7
d_gene: .
v_gene: TRBV5-4
abundance: .
CDR3aa: CASSLSGLDYEQYF
CDR3nt: TGTGCCAGCAGCTTATCAGGGCTTGACTACGAGCAGTACTTC

j_gene: TRBJ2-1
d_gene: TRBD1
v_gene: TRBV5-1
abundance: .
CDR3aa: CASSAGTEYNEQFF
CDR3nt: TGCGCCAGCAGCGCCGGGACAGAATACAATGAGCAGTTCTTC

j_gene: TRBJ1-5
d_gene: .
v_gene: TRBV7-3
abundance: .
CDR3aa: CASSTEPGQPQHF
CDR3nt: TGTGCCAGCAGCACAGAACCAGGTCAGCCCCAGCATTTT

j_gene: TRBJ2-3
d_gene: TRBD2
v_gene: TRBV3-1/TRBV3-2
abundance: .
CDR3aa: CASSPGTRVVTQYF
CDR3nt: TGTGCCAGCAGCCCCGGGACTAGGGTGGTTACGCAGTATTTT

j_gene: TRBJ2-3
d_gene: .
v_gene: TRBV19
abundance: .
CDR3aa: CASSILLRDTQYF
CDR3nt: TGTGCCAGTAGTATACTGTTACGGGATACGCAGTATTTT

j_gene: TRBJ2-7
d_gene: .
v_gene: TRBV3-1/TRBV3-2
abundance: few
CDR3aa: CASSQDSQSYEQYF
CDR3nt: TGTGCCAGCAGCCAAGATTCCCAGTCCTACGAGCAGTACTTC

j_gene: TRBJ1-4
d_gene: .
v_gene: TRBV19
abundance: .
CDR3aa: CASSIVGISTNEKLFF
CDR3nt: TGTGCCAGTAGTATAGTCGGGATTTCAACTAATGAAAAACTGTTTTTT

j_gene: TRBJ2-2
d_gene: TRBD1
v_gene: TRBV7-9
abundance: .
CDR3aa: CASITGRDRDSGELFF
CDR3nt: TGTGCCAGCATCACCGGACGGGACAGGGATTCCGGGGAGCTGTTTTTT

j_gene: TRBJ1-4
d_gene: .
v_gene: TRBV4-2
abundance: .
CDR3aa: CASSQVGDREKLFF
CDR3nt: TGTGCCAGCAGCCAAGTGGGAGATCGAGAAAAACTGTTTTTT

j_gene: TRBJ2-1
d_gene: TRBD2
v_gene: TRBV5-1
abundance: .
CDR3aa: CASSLLAGSYNEQFF
CDR3nt: TGCGCCAGCAGCTTGCTAGCGGGGTCCTACAATGAGCAGTTCTTC

j_gene: TRBJ2-7
d_gene: TRBD1
v_gene: TRBV19
abundance: .
CDR3aa: CASSGTGAGVEKQYF
CDR3nt: TGTGCCAGTAGCGGGACAGGGGCGGGGGTAGAAAAGCAGTACTTC

j_gene: TRBJ1-2
d_gene: .
v_gene: TRBV9
abundance: .
CDR3aa: CASSVATRVDYGYTF
CDR3nt: TGTGCCAGCAGCGTAGCTACCAGGGTAGACTATGGCTACACCTTC

j_gene: TRBJ1-6
d_gene: .
v_gene: TRBV6-5
abundance: .
CDR3aa: CASSWTRTANSPLHF
CDR3nt: TGTGCCAGCAGTTGGACACGGACAGCCAATTCACCCCTCCACTTT

j_gene: TRBJ1-1
d_gene: .
v_gene: TRBV18
abundance: .
CDR3aa: CASSPQQGPDTEAFF
CDR3nt: TGTGCCAGCTCACCACAGCAGGGGCCCGACACTGAAGCTTTCTTT

j_gene: TRBJ2-3
d_gene: TRBD1
v_gene: TRBV15
abundance: .
CDR3aa: CATLDRPFSTDTQYF
CDR3nt: TGTGCCACCTTGGACAGGCCGTTTAGCACAGATACGCAGTATTTT

j_gene: TRBJ1-2
d_gene: TRBD1
v_gene: TRBV27
abundance: .
CDR3aa: CASSWRQGVNYGYTF
CDR3nt: TGTGCCAGCAGTTGGCGACAGGGAGTGAACTATGGCTACACCTTC

j_gene: TRBJ2-1
d_gene: TRBD1
v_gene: TRBV29-1
abundance: .
CDR3aa: CSVVGGQGFGNEQFF
CDR3nt: TGCAGCGTTGTGGGCGGACAGGGATTTGGCAATGAGCAGTTCTTC

j_gene: TRBJ2-3
d_gene: TRBD2
v_gene: TRBV9
abundance: .
CDR3aa: CASRRGGGATDTQYF
CDR3nt: TGTGCCAGCAGAAGGGGCGGGGGGGCCACAGATACGCAGTATTTT

j_gene: TRBJ2-5
d_gene: .
v_gene: TRBV7-9
abundance: .
CDR3aa: CASSRPPGQQETQYF
CDR3nt: TGTGCCAGCAGCCGCCCCCCAGGGCAACAAGAGACCCAGTACTTC

j_gene: TRBJ2-7
d_gene: TRBD1
v_gene: TRBV9
abundance: .
CDR3aa: CASSGRSGQGVHEQYF
CDR3nt: TGTGCCAGCAGCGGGAGGTCGGGACAGGGAGTCCACGAGCAGTACTTC

j_gene: TRBJ2-5
d_gene: TRBD1
v_gene: TRBV5-1
abundance: .
CDR3aa: CASSFRGLETQYF
CDR3nt: TGCGCCAGCAGCTTCAGGGGGCTCGAGACCCAGTACTTC

j_gene: TRBJ2-1
d_gene: .
v_gene: TRBV7-2
abundance: .
CDR3aa: CASSLEEGIPYNEQFF
CDR3nt: TGTGCCAGCAGCTTAGAGGAGGGGATCCCCTACAATGAGCAGTTCTTC

j_gene: TRBJ1-2
d_gene: .
v_gene: TRBV18
abundance: few
CDR3aa: CASSTGTLYGYTF
CDR3nt: TGTGCCAGCTCAACCGGGACTCTCTATGGCTACACCTTC

j_gene: TRBJ1-1
d_gene: TRBD1
v_gene: TRBV27
abundance: .
CDR3aa: CASSPTGLDTEAFF
CDR3nt: TGTGCCAGCAGTCCGACAGGGTTAGACACTGAAGCTTTCTTT

j_gene: TRBJ1-2
d_gene: TRBD1
v_gene: TRBV2
abundance: .
CDR3aa: CATRGTGGGGYTF
CDR3nt: TGTGCCACTAGAGGCACAGGGGGCGGTGGCTACACCTTC

j_gene: TRBJ2-2
d_gene: .
v_gene: TRBV4-1
abundance: .
CDR3aa: CASSHARGVYGELFF
CDR3nt: TGCGCCAGCAGCCACGCCCGAGGCGTTTACGGGGAGCTGTTTTTT

j_gene: TRBJ1-5
d_gene: .
v_gene: TRBV10-3
abundance: few
CDR3aa: CAISETTSMTQHF
CDR3nt: TGTGCCATCAGTGAGACTACCAGCATGACCCAGCATTTT

j_gene: TRBJ2-5
d_gene: TRBD1
v_gene: TRBV6-5
abundance: .
CDR3aa: CASSYRTGAQTQYF
CDR3nt: TGTGCCAGCAGTTACAGGACAGGGGCCCAGACCCAGTACTTC

j_gene: TRBJ2-2
d_gene: TRBD1
v_gene: TRBV7-3
abundance: .
CDR3aa: CASSSRDRGTGELFF
CDR3nt: TGTGCCAGCAGCTCCCGGGACAGGGGAACCGGGGAGCTGTTTTTT

j_gene: TRBJ2-1
d_gene: TRBD2
v_gene: TRBV7-8
abundance: .
CDR3aa: CASSGLAVSHEQFF
CDR3nt: TGTGCCAGCAGCGGACTAGCGGTTAGCCATGAGCAGTTCTTC

j_gene: TRBJ2-5
d_gene: TRBD1
v_gene: TRBV29-1
abundance: .
CDR3aa: CSVDPRQGPQETQYF
CDR3nt: TGCAGCGTTGATCCAAGACAGGGGCCCCAAGAGACCCAGTACTTC